This TCR beta chain came from a study of cytomegalovirus exposure and HLA in healthy donors. Whole-study results and caveats: Generally TCR sequences proved uncommon, though certain public TCRs appeared in numerous donors.

PCR primers comprised 60 Vbeta and 13 Jbeta primers. TCRdb keeps only in-frame clones here, not all; method: immunoSEQ multiplex PCR. The repertoire holds approximately 130,000 clones, with over 70% as singletons. This clone was seen once. Its antigen is not identified. These donors counted as nominally healthy when sampled, but unrecorded immune exposures were likely. This clonotype was obtained from a man aged 30-40 years in good health and CMV-seronegative. The specimen sequenced was PBMCs.

The DNA of the CDR3 is TGTGCCTGGTACATCCCAGGGGAAGGGGCCTATGGCTACACCTTC. Translating gives CAWYIPGEGAYGYTF. This rearrangement joins TRBV30 to TRBJ1-2, with D tentatively TRBD1 (6 bases). V lost 5 bases and J 4 bases, leaving 20 bases between the germline ends. The CDR3 is 15 amino acids. Germline V lookup: CDR1 GTSNPN, CDR2 SVGIG (reference sequence).